Each of the 29 T cell receptor beta chains below was sequenced from the same sample in a study of CD8+ T cells in alopecia areata. Sequencing templates came from extracted RNA that was reverse transcribed into cDNA. Sequencing was performed with immunoSEQ multiplex PCR; in TCRdb, only in-frame clones are kept and a portion is missing. The data hold roughly 210,000 clones, with around two fifths observed a single time. Treatment specified: oral pan-JAK inhibitor, 5-10 mg twice daily. Specimen: CD4+ T cells sorted from blood, collected around week 36, from a patient treated with tofacitinib. The receptors were sampled from a human donor with alopecia areata.

The J gene is TRBJ2-5, the V gene TRBV6-5; 9 bases align to TRBD2. The CDR3 is made up of 14 amino acids. Germline V lookup: CDR1 MNHEY, CDR2 SVGAGI. V dropped 10 bases and J dropped 4; count of bases not matched to a gene: 10. CDR3 in amino acids: CATKGLAKRETQYF. CDR3 coding DNA: TGTGCCACGAAAGGACTAGCGAAGAGAGAGACCCAGTACTTC.

This clone was seen more than once but under ten times. V and J are TRBV7-8 and TRBJ2-3; D remains ambiguous. Germline V gene data show CDR1 as SGHVS and CDR2 as FQNEAQ. The germline V and J ends were trimmed by 5 bases and 5 bases, with 2 bases remaining between them. This CDR3 region has 10 residues. In nucleotides, the CDR3 is TGTGCCAGCAGCGAAGATACGCAGTATTTT. Translation gives CASSEDTQYF.

This clone has just a few counts. The chain has TRBV11-3 and TRBJ2-3; 12 nucleotides line up with TRBD2. CDR3 length: 16 residues. Unmatched junction bases numbered 3, after V lost 5 bases and J lost 0 bases. Per germline, CDR1 SGHNT and CDR2 YENEEA. The CDR3 bases are TGTGCCAGCAGCCAAGGGACTAGCGGGAGCACAGATACGCAGTATTTT. This encodes CASSQGTSGSTDTQYF.

CDR3 region: CASSELEAGFTDTQYF. CDR3 in DNA: TGTGCCAGCAGTGAATTGGAAGCGGGCTTCACAGATACGCAGTATTTT. The J gene is TRBJ2-3, the V gene TRBV25-1; D perhaps matches TRBD2 (6 bases). Germline CDR1 is MGHDK and CDR2 is SYGVNS. The CDR3 has 16 residues. V was clipped by 1 base and J by 2 bases, with 13 bases between them.

The chain employs TRBV6-1 and TRBJ1-1; D unresolved. This CDR3 is 15 amino acids long. V was clipped by 0 bases and J by 5 bases, with 13 bases between them. CDR1 is MNHNS and CDR2 is SASEGT in the germline V gene. CDR3 DNA: TGTGCCAGCAGTGAAGCGCTTTGGGCGCGGACTGAAGCTTTCTTT. Translation gives CASSEALWARTEAFF.

This clone was found a few times. The J gene is TRBJ2-5, the V gene TRBV29-1; 9 nucleotides align to TRBD1. Germline V CDR1 and CDR2: SQVTM, ANQGSEA. With 3 bases clipped from V and 5 bases from J, the junction kept 7 bases outside the gene matches. The CDR3 sequence is 14 residues long. The CDR3 loop is CSVDAGTGSETQYF. The CDR3 nucleotides read TGCAGCGTTGACGCCGGGACAGGGAGCGAGACCCAGTACTTC.

The V call is TRBV28, the J call TRBJ1-2; D remains unclear. The V end lost 2 bases, the J end lost 2 bases, and 9 bases lay between the germline ends. This CDR3 contains 14 residues. Germline V gene sequence: CDR1 MDHEN, CDR2 SYDVKM. This CDR3 reads CASSLPRMNYGYTF. For the CDR3, the DNA is TGTGCCAGCAGTTTACCGAGAATGAACTATGGCTACACCTTC.

This clone has more than one count but fewer than ten. The V and J genes are TRBV29-1 and TRBJ2-7; perhaps TRBD1 as D (5 bases). The CDR3 loop spans 12 amino acids. V was shortened by 5 bases and J by 2 bases, with 10 bases between the two germline ends. The germline V gene has CDR1 SQVTM and CDR2 ANQGSEA. CDR3 sequence (DNA): TGCAGCGTTTTAGACAGAACCTACGAGCAGTACTTC. It encodes CSVLDRTYEQYF.

In DNA, the CDR3 is TGCAGCGTTGGTTTCGGGACTGTGGGCGGCAACGAGCAGTACTTC. It yields the protein CSVGFGTVGGNEQYF. This rearrangement joins TRBV29-1 to TRBJ2-7; TRBD2 might be the D (6 bases). V was clipped by 4 bases and J by 5 bases, with 21 bases between them. There are 15 residues in the CDR3. Germline V gene data show CDR1 as SQVTM and CDR2 as ANQGSEA.

This clone has a handful of counts. The gene calls are TRBV2 and TRBJ2-7, with 8 bases identical to TRBD1. Germline loops: CDR1 SNHLY, CDR2 FYNNEI. The CDR3 has 14 amino acids. Unmatched junction bases numbered 9, after V lost 6 bases and J lost 5 bases. For the CDR3, the DNA is TGTGCCAGCAGCCACGGACAGGGTAGAGACGAGCAGTACTTC. Its translation is CASSHGQGRDEQYF.

The CDR3 DNA reads TGCAGCGTTGGTAAAGGGGCGGATCAGCCCCAGCATTTT. Amino acid sequence: CSVGKGADQPQHF. V and J are TRBV29-1 and TRBJ1-5; the D gene is possibly TRBD1 (5 bases). CDR3 length: 13 amino acids. Germline CDR1 and CDR2: SQVTM and ANQGSEA. V was cut by 4 bases and J by 5 bases, with 12 bases left in between.

This chain uses TRBV4-2 with TRBJ2-5; D ambiguous. TRBJ2-7 matches the DNA end more closely, so the J call is doubtful. Germline CDR1 and CDR2: LGHNA and YNFKEQ. CDR3 length: 14 amino acids. CDR3 loop: CASSQVLNTYEQYF. The DNA of the CDR3 is TGTGCCAGCAGCCAAGTACTAAATACCTACGAGCAGTACTTC.

Regarding this clone: This specimen includes other DNA sequences encoding the same CDR3. The rearrangement links TRBV29-1 to TRBJ2-1; a possible D gene is TRBD2 (6 bases). V shed 6 bases and J shed 0 bases, with 9 bases lying between them. The CDR3 has 13 amino acids. The germline gives CDR1 SQVTM, CDR2 ANQGSEA. CDR3 in DNA: TGCAGCGTCGAGGGAGGCTCCTACAATGAGCAGTTCTTC. This sequence encodes CSVEGGSYNEQFF.

This clone was found a few times. The chain has TRBV29-1 and TRBJ2-5, with D possibly matching TRBD1 (6 bases). The CDR3 covers 12 residues. The germline V gene has CDR1 SQVTM and CDR2 ANQGSEA. V was trimmed by 8 bases and J by 0 bases, leaving 10 bases between them. CDR3: CSLRGNQETQYF. As DNA, the CDR3 is TGCAGCCTTAGGGGGAACCAAGAGACCCAGTACTTC.

This clone has a handful of counts. The chain employs TRBV18 and TRBJ2-5; either TRBD1 or TRBD2 may fit D (5 bases each). The CDR3 has 14 amino acids. The V end lost 3 bases, the J end lost 3 bases, and 11 bases lay between the germline ends. Per germline, CDR1 KGHSH and CDR2 LQKENI. CDR3 nucleotide sequence: TGTGCCAGCTCACCCCGGGACGGAGAAGAGACCCAGTACTTC. Its translation: CASSPRDGEETQYF.

The V gene is TRBV9, the J gene TRBJ2-7, with D perhaps being TRBD1 or TRBD2 (5 bases each). The V gene lost 4 bases and the J gene lost 2 bases, with 19 bases spanning the gap. The CDR3 spans 16 residues. Germline V CDR1 and CDR2: SGDLS, YYNGEE. Here the CDR3 reads CASSPLGTAAAYEQYF. The CDR3 DNA follows: TGTGCCAGCAGCCCCCTTGGGACGGCCGCTGCCTACGAGCAGTACTTC.

Only a few counts were recorded for this clone. V is TRBV29-1 and J is TRBJ2-3, with D perhaps matching TRBD2 (6 bases). V was shortened by 3 bases and J by 3 bases, with 16 bases between the two germline ends. The CDR3 is 15 residues long. CDR1 is SQVTM and CDR2 is ANQGSEA in the germline V gene. The chain's CDR3 is CSVDASGLTTDTQYF. CDR3 coding DNA: TGCAGCGTTGACGCGAGCGGGCTAACGACAGATACGCAGTATTTT.

This clone has only a few counts. V and J are TRBV29-1 and TRBJ2-1; TRBD1 might be the D (7 bases). The ends were cut back, 6 bases at V and 6 bases at J, with 24 bases in the middle. The germline V gene encodes CDR1 SQVTM and CDR2 ANQGSEA. The CDR3 runs 16 residues. The DNA for the CDR3 is TGCAGCGTGCCTCCTTCCTACAGGGGAGGAGGCAATGAGCAGTTCTTC. Translating it yields CSVPPSYRGGGNEQFF.

The CDR3 DNA reads TGTGCCAGCGTCTCCCGGCGGATCTCCTACGAGCAGTACTTC. This gives the protein CASVSRRISYEQYF. This chain connects TRBV5-8 to TRBJ2-7; no clear D gene. Trimming pared 7 bases from V and 0 bases from J, leaving 14 bases between. Germline V lookup: CDR1 SGHTS, CDR2 YDEGEE. CDR3 length: 14 residues.

This clone is a singleton in its sample. The V gene is TRBV2, the J gene TRBJ2-7, with a possible D match to TRBD1 (5 bases). Germline V gene data show CDR1 as SNHLY and CDR2 as FYNNEI. The CDR3 consists of 14 residues. Trimming cost V 6 bases and J 0 bases, with 12 bases left between them. The CDR3: CASSLTASSYEQYF. CDR3 nucleotides: TGTGCCAGCAGCTTGACAGCGTCCTCCTACGAGCAGTACTTC.

The chain employs TRBV5-1 and TRBJ2-7; TRBD1 is a possible D gene (5 bases). The germline V gene has CDR1 SGHRS and CDR2 YFSETQ. The CDR3 covers 13 residues. V was shortened by 3 bases and J by 3 bases, with 10 bases between the two germline ends. CDR3 sequence: CASSSDSVYEQYF. The DNA of the CDR3 is TGCGCCAGCAGCTCTGACAGTGTCTACGAGCAGTACTTC.

The gene calls are TRBV7-6 and TRBJ1-1; D is unclear. Between the trimmed V and J ends, which lost 6 bases and 0 bases, there was a span of 14 bases. The germline CDR1 and CDR2 sequences are SGHVS and FNYEAQ. The CDR3 runs 15 residues. CDR3 sequence reads: CASSLLTAVNTEAFF. DNA for the CDR3: TGTGCCAGCAGTCTCCTTACAGCCGTGAACACTGAAGCTTTCTTT. Drawing the rest from reference TRBV7-6 and TRBJ1-1, the complete variable domain is GAGVSQSPRYKVTKRGQDVALRCDPISGHVSLYWYRQALGQGPEFLTYFNYEAQQDKSGLPNDRFSAERPEGSISTLTIQRTEQRDSAMYRCASSLLTAVNTEAFFGQGTRLTVV.

The V gene is TRBV29-1, the J gene TRBJ2-1; possibly TRBD2 for D (6 bases). Germline lookup yields CDR1 SQVTM and CDR2 ANQGSEA. With 6 bases removed from V and 6 bases from J, the gap between germline ends came to 12 bases. CDR3 length: 12 residues. The CDR3 coding sequence is TGCAGCGTCCATGGGGGAGGCAATGAGCAGTTCTTC. Its protein product is CSVHGGGNEQFF.

This clone has a handful of counts. V and J are TRBV27 and TRBJ2-7; 8 positions match TRBD2. This CDR3 is built from 11 residues. The germline CDR1 and CDR2 sequences are MNHEY and SMNVEV (reference sequence). V was pared by 11 bases and J by 3 bases, with 3 bases of the junction left unmatched. DNA for the CDR3: TGTGCCTGGCGGGAGGTCTACGAGCAGTACTTC. It specifies CAWREVYEQYF.

J is TRBJ1-4 and V is TRBV7-2; perhaps TRBD1 as D (5 bases). From germline, CDR1 is SGHTA and CDR2 FQGNSA. This CDR3 has 14 amino acids. V dropped 4 bases and J dropped 8 bases, with 14 bases sitting between them. The chain's CDR3 is CASSSQGGAEKLFF. CDR3 coding DNA: TGTGCCAGCAGCTCCCAGGGAGGTGCGGAAAAACTGTTTTTT. The whole variable domain, filled in from reference TRBV7-2 and TRBJ1-4, reads GAGVSQSPSNKVTEKGKDVELRCDPISGHTALYWYRQSLGQGLEFLIYFQGNSAPDKSGLPSDRFSAERTGGSVSTLTIQRTQQEDSAVYLCASSSQGGAEKLFFGSGTQLSVL.

On this clone itself: Different DNA sequences within this sample yield the same CDR3. This rearrangement joins TRBV5-1 to TRBJ2-3; either TRBD1 or TRBD2 may supply D (5 bases each). The CDR3 spans 14 residues. Trimming left V 0 bases short and J 0 bases short, with 5 bases between. Per the germline V gene, CDR1 is SGHRS and CDR2 is YFSETQ. This CDR3 reads CASSLGDSTDTQYF. DNA of the CDR3: TGCGCCAGCAGCTTGGGGGACAGCACAGATACGCAGTATTTT.

The DNA of the CDR3 is TGTGCCAGCAGCTTAGCGCAAGAGACCCAGTACTTC. Translated, it gives CASSLAQETQYF. The rearrangement joins TRBV7-9 to TRBJ2-5; D is uncertain. The length of the CDR3 is 12 residues. V gave up 0 bases and J gave up 2 bases, with 1 base separating them. CDR1 SEHNR and CDR2 FQNEAQ come from the germline V gene (reference sequence).

This chain links TRBV6-6 with TRBJ2-3; no clear D gene. Trimming took off 7 bases at V and 0 bases at J, with 11 bases between the two ends. The CDR3 spans 14 residues. Germline-derived CDR1 and CDR2 are MNHNY and SVGAGI (reference sequence). The CDR3 bases are TGTGCCAGCAAAGACGGGCCCAGCACAGATACGCAGTATTTT. Amino acids: CASKDGPSTDTQYF.

The rearrangement joins TRBV29-1 to TRBJ2-2; TRBD1 matches at 8 bases. Germline V gene data show CDR1 as SQVTM and CDR2 as ANQGSEA. The CDR3 is 16 amino acids. V shed 5 bases and J 5 bases; nucleotides not matched to a gene: 13. For the CDR3, the DNA is TGCAGCGTTACCCCTATAGGACAGGGCAGAACCGGGGAGCTGTTTTTT. Its protein product is CSVTPIGQGRTGELFF.